This T cell receptor (beta chain) is drawn from a study of blood T cell repertoires in COVID-19. Study-wide context: Researchers got acute and convalescent COVID-19 samples from the United States, Italy and Spain.

The protocol was immunoSEQ multiplex PCR, while the TCRdb copy is restricted to in-frame clones and leaves out a portion. The sample has some 310,000 clones; almost 90% are singletons. CDR1 SGDLS and CDR2 YYNGEE come from the germline V gene. This CDR3 is 14 amino acids long. Trimming stripped 2 bases from V and 0 bases from J, with 8 bases between. Seattle's enrolled individuals joined amid active infection and were then monitored longitudinally. Material for sequencing was peripheral blood. The chain is built from TRBV9 and TRBJ1-2; D is ambiguous. The TCR originated in a woman in her 30s with COVID-19, enrolled during active disease. CDR3 sequence (DNA): TGTGCCAGCAGCGTCAGTGAAGCTAACTATGGCTACACCTTC. Translated, it gives CASSVSEANYGYTF.